This T cell receptor beta chain was retrieved from a study of cytomegalovirus exposure and HLA in healthy donors. Use of 60 Vbeta and 13 Jbeta primers characterized the PCR. Repertoires were generated with immunoSEQ multiplex PCR, while TCRdb's copy carries only in-frame clones and drops some. The repertoire shows more than 30,000 clones; the top ten hold around 8.9%. Donors likely had unrecorded immune exposures despite being nominally healthy when sampled. This CDR3 has 15 amino acids. Germline CDR1 is LGHNA and CDR2 is YSLEER. V trimming: 4 bases; J trimming: 6 bases; junction bases outside the gene matches: 5.

The TCR comes from a man aged 35 to 55 in good health and CMV-seropositive. The specimen was PBMCs. The rearrangement uses TRBV4-3 and TRBJ2-1, with 11 nucleotides matching TRBD2. The CDR3 DNA sequence: TGCGCCAGCAGCCCCGGGACTAGCGGAGCCAATGAGCAGTTCTTC. Amino acid sequence: CASSPGTSGANEQFF.